These T cell receptor beta chains were read from a single sample in a study of blood T cell repertoires in COVID-19. The repertoire was sequenced with immunoSEQ multiplex PCR; TCRdb's copy has only in-frame clones and lacks some. The sample lists roughly 670,000 clones, more than 80% occurring once. The specimen was peripheral blood. These receptors originate from a woman aged 18-29 years with acute or convalescent COVID-19. Each CDR3 is given with its conserved first and last residue. The D gene is left open where the match is weak. Clone size is not always given. Where it is, it says once, few, many or a class for expanded clones.

cdr3_length: 14; v_call: TRBV5-1; j_call: TRBJ1-2; d_call: .; clone_size: once; cdr3_nt: TGCGCCAGCAGCTCGGACAGAGCTAACTATGGCTACACCTTC; cdr3_aa: CASSSDRANYGYTF
cdr3_length: 13; v_call: TRBV5-1; j_call: TRBJ1-2; d_call: .; clone_size: .; cdr3_nt: TGCGCCAGCAGAAGCCCGGGGTACTATGGCTACACCTTC; cdr3_aa: CASRSPGYYGYTF
cdr3_length: 14; v_call: TRBV7-9; j_call: TRBJ1-1; d_call: .; clone_size: .; cdr3_nt: TGTGCCAGCAGCTCTCAACAGGCGAACACTGAAGCTTTCTTT; cdr3_aa: CASSSQQANTEAFF
cdr3_length: 16; v_call: TRBV24-1; j_call: TRBJ2-5; d_call: .; clone_size: few; cdr3_nt: TGTGCCACCAGTGATCAAACAGGGCTCCGTCAAGAGACCCAGTACTTC; cdr3_aa: CATSDQTGLRQETQYF
cdr3_length: 13; v_call: TRBV27; j_call: TRBJ2-7; d_call: .; clone_size: .; cdr3_nt: TGTGCCAGCAGTTTCGGGGAGGCCTACGAGCAGTACTTC; cdr3_aa: CASSFGEAYEQYF
cdr3_length: 16; v_call: TRBV2; j_call: TRBJ1-2; d_call: .; clone_size: .; cdr3_nt: TGTGCCAGCAGTGAAGGGGGGCCAGTCTCTAACTATGGCTACACCTTC; cdr3_aa: CASSEGGPVSNYGYTF
cdr3_length: 17; v_call: TRBV25-1; j_call: TRBJ1-2; d_call: TRBD1; clone_size: .; cdr3_nt: TGTGCCAGCAGTGAATTTTTTGGGACAGGGCACTCCTATGGCTACACCTTC; cdr3_aa: CASSEFFGTGHSYGYTF
cdr3_length: 16; v_call: TRBV11-3; j_call: TRBJ2-2; d_call: TRBD1; clone_size: .; cdr3_nt: TGTGCCAGCAGCCAAGGGGGGACAGGGGACACCGGGGAGCTGTTTTTT; cdr3_aa: CASSQGGTGDTGELFF
cdr3_length: 14; v_call: TRBV18; j_call: TRBJ1-1; d_call: .; clone_size: .; cdr3_nt: TGTGCCAGCTCACGGGGAGGCCCCAACACTGAAGCTTTCTTT; cdr3_aa: CASSRGGPNTEAFF
cdr3_length: 11; v_call: TRBV2; j_call: TRBJ2-7; d_call: .; clone_size: .; cdr3_nt: TGTGCCAGCAGTGAATACTACGAGCAGTACTTC; cdr3_aa: CASSEYYEQYF
cdr3_length: 13; v_call: TRBV4-3; j_call: TRBJ2-1; d_call: .; clone_size: .; cdr3_nt: TGCGCCAGCAGCCAGGAGACTTTCAATGAGCAGTTCTTC; cdr3_aa: CASSQETFNEQFF
cdr3_length: 14; v_call: TRBV28; j_call: TRBJ1-2; d_call: .; clone_size: .; cdr3_nt: TGTGCCAGCAGACCCAGCCGGACGGGGTCTGGCTACACCTTC; cdr3_aa: CASRPSRTGSGYTF
cdr3_length: 15; v_call: TRBV9; j_call: TRBJ2-3; d_call: .; clone_size: .; cdr3_nt: TGTGCCAGCAGCGTAGTAGGCGGACTCACAGATACGCAGTATTTT; cdr3_aa: CASSVVGGLTDTQYF
cdr3_length: 12; v_call: TRBV12-3/TRBV12-4; j_call: TRBJ1-3; d_call: .; clone_size: once; cdr3_nt: TGTGCCAGCGTACAGGTGTTGGACACCATATATTTT; cdr3_aa: CASVQVLDTIYF
cdr3_length: 13; v_call: TRBV5-1; j_call: TRBJ1-1; d_call: .; clone_size: .; cdr3_nt: TGCGCCAGCAGCCCCGGTTCCAACACTGAAGCTTTCTTT; cdr3_aa: CASSPGSNTEAFF
cdr3_length: 15; v_call: TRBV24-1; j_call: TRBJ2-7; d_call: .; clone_size: .; cdr3_nt: TGTGCCACCAGTGATCCCGGGACTGGGGGGTTCGAGCAGTACTTC; cdr3_aa: CATSDPGTGGFEQYF
cdr3_length: 12; v_call: TRBV5-5; j_call: TRBJ2-7; d_call: TRBD2; clone_size: .; cdr3_nt: TGTGCCAGCAGCCCTGGGGGGGACGAGCAGTACTTC; cdr3_aa: CASSPGGDEQYF
cdr3_length: 14; v_call: TRBV19; j_call: TRBJ1-5; d_call: .; clone_size: .; cdr3_nt: TGTGCCAGTAGTATGGGAGAGTTCGGTCAGCCCCAGCATTTT; cdr3_aa: CASSMGEFGQPQHF
cdr3_length: 17; v_call: TRBV7-7; j_call: TRBJ2-2; d_call: TRBD1; clone_size: .; cdr3_nt: TGTGCCAGCAGCTTAGCCACAGGGGCCCCGGGGACCGGGGAGCTGTTTTTT; cdr3_aa: CASSLATGAPGTGELFF
cdr3_length: 16; v_call: TRBV4-2; j_call: TRBJ1-2; d_call: .; clone_size: .; cdr3_nt: TGTGCCAGCAGCCCTAAGGCGGGACGGACTTTCTATGGCTACACCTTC; cdr3_aa: CASSPKAGRTFYGYTF
cdr3_length: 15; v_call: TRBV13; j_call: TRBJ1-3; d_call: .; clone_size: .; cdr3_nt: TGTGCCAGCAGCTTAGGGGGAGGGCCCGGAAACACCATATATTTT; cdr3_aa: CASSLGGGPGNTIYF
cdr3_length: 15; v_call: TRBV11-2; j_call: TRBJ1-5; d_call: .; clone_size: .; cdr3_nt: TGTGCCAGCAGCCGCAATGGCCAGGGAGGCCAGCCCCAGCATTTT; cdr3_aa: CASSRNGQGGQPQHF
cdr3_length: 15; v_call: TRBV6-5; j_call: TRBJ1-2; d_call: TRBD1; clone_size: .; cdr3_nt: TGTGCCAGCAGACCCCCGACAGGGGGTTCGGGTGGCTACACCTTC; cdr3_aa: CASRPPTGGSGGYTF
cdr3_length: 16; v_call: TRBV24-1; j_call: TRBJ2-3; d_call: TRBD2; clone_size: .; cdr3_nt: TGTGCCACCAGTGAGTATCTAGCGGGGAGCACAGATACGCAGTATTTT; cdr3_aa: CATSEYLAGSTDTQYF
cdr3_length: 17; v_call: TRBV11-3; j_call: TRBJ2-5; d_call: TRBD2; clone_size: .; cdr3_nt: TGTGCCAGCAGCCTTGGCGGGACTAGCGGGGGAGTAGAGACCCAGTACTTC; cdr3_aa: CASSLGGTSGGVETQYF
cdr3_length: 15; v_call: TRBV9; j_call: TRBJ2-5; d_call: .; clone_size: .; cdr3_nt: TGTGCCAGCAGCCCCCCCGGGGGAACGGTAGAGACCCAGTACTTC; cdr3_aa: CASSPPGGTVETQYF
cdr3_length: 20; v_call: TRBV9; j_call: TRBJ1-2; d_call: TRBD1; clone_size: .; cdr3_nt: TGTGCCAGCAGCGTAGCCGGCAGAGTTCGTTCTGGGACAGGGAAAGTTGGCTACACCTTC; cdr3_aa: CASSVAGRVRSGTGKVGYTF
cdr3_length: 17; v_call: TRBV18; j_call: TRBJ1-4; d_call: TRBD1; clone_size: few; cdr3_nt: TGTGCCAGCTCACCAAGGGGACAGGGGGCAGCAGGGGAAAAACTGTTTTTT; cdr3_aa: CASSPRGQGAAGEKLFF
cdr3_length: 12; v_call: TRBV2; j_call: TRBJ1-5; d_call: .; clone_size: .; cdr3_nt: TGTGCCAGCAGTGGCGGGGATCAGCCCCAGCATTTT; cdr3_aa: CASSGGDQPQHF
cdr3_length: 13; v_call: TRBV12-5; j_call: TRBJ2-7; d_call: TRBD1; clone_size: .; cdr3_nt: TGTGCTAGTGGTTTGCCGACAGGGGCCGAGCAGTACTTC; cdr3_aa: CASGLPTGAEQYF
cdr3_length: 12; v_call: TRBV27; j_call: TRBJ2-2; d_call: .; clone_size: .; cdr3_nt: TGTGCCAGCAGTTTCCTACCCGGGGAGCTGTTTTTT; cdr3_aa: CASSFLPGELFF
cdr3_length: 15; v_call: TRBV7-6; j_call: TRBJ1-4; d_call: .; clone_size: .; cdr3_nt: TGTGCCAGCAGCTTAGCAGGACAGACTAATGAAAAACTGTTTTTT; cdr3_aa: CASSLAGQTNEKLFF
cdr3_length: 14; v_call: TRBV5-4; j_call: TRBJ2-1; d_call: .; clone_size: .; cdr3_nt: TGTGCCAGCAGCTTAAGACAGGGAGGAAATGAGCAGTTCTTC; cdr3_aa: CASSLRQGGNEQFF
cdr3_length: 14; v_call: TRBV3-1/TRBV3-2; j_call: TRBJ2-1; d_call: .; clone_size: few; cdr3_nt: TGTGCCAGCAGCCACCATGGGGCGAACAATGAGCAGTTCTTC; cdr3_aa: CASSHHGANNEQFF
cdr3_length: 16; v_call: TRBV4-1; j_call: TRBJ2-1; d_call: .; clone_size: .; cdr3_nt: TGCGCCAGCAGCCAAGGGGGGGGCAGGGCCTACAATGAGCAGTTCTTC; cdr3_aa: CASSQGGGRAYNEQFF
cdr3_length: 15; v_call: TRBV10-3; j_call: TRBJ2-7; d_call: TRBD1; clone_size: .; cdr3_nt: TGTGCCATCAGTGAGTCCCCGGACAGGGGGTTCGAGCAGTACTTC; cdr3_aa: CAISESPDRGFEQYF